The 9 T cell receptor beta chains below come from one sample, sequenced in a study of shared clonotypes between healthy human individuals. Naive CD8 populations comprised CD45RO-negative cells positively selected for CCR7, excluding terminally differentiated effector memory CD45RA+ cells. The table came from immunoSEQ multiplex PCR; TCRdb's copy has only in-frame clones and leaves some out. The sample comprises about 2.2 million clones, 93% of which are singletons, and around 1.8% rests with the top ten. The sequenced material came from naive CD8+ T cells from PBMCs. All receptors derive from a young man in good health. Some clones in this sample may be carry-over from other donors' samples.

V gene TRBV27 combines with J gene TRBJ2-7; maybe TRBD2 (6 bases). CDR3 length: 14 amino acids. Trimming shortened V by 5 bases and J by 9 bases, and 20 bases separated the two germline ends. Germline values: CDR1 MNHEY, CDR2 SMNVEV (reference sequence). The DNA of the CDR3 is TGTGCCAGCAGTCCCTTTTTAGGCGGGGACGCGCAGTACTTC. This encodes CASSPFLGGDAQYF.

The chain couples TRBV28 to TRBJ1-3, with D possibly matching TRBD1 (5 bases). The CDR3 loop spans 14 amino acids. Germline V gene sequence: CDR1 MDHEN, CDR2 SYDVKM. Trimming took off 11 bases at V and 6 bases at J, with 20 bases between the two ends. DNA for the CDR3: TGTGCCGCCAGGGCAGGACCTTGGGAAAACACCATATATTTT. Translated: CAARAGPWENTIYF.

The chain uses TRBV20-1 and TRBJ2-5; no clear D. Germline-derived CDR1 and CDR2 are DFQATT and SNEGSKA (reference sequence). This CDR3 has 11 amino acids. V lost 6 bases, J lost 5 bases, and 10 bases lay in between. The CDR3 loop is CSALTEETQYF. DNA of the CDR3: TGCAGTGCCCTGACGGAGGAGACCCAGTACTTC.

The genes are TRBV10-2 and TRBJ1-1, with TRBD1 identical over 9 bases. Germline CDR1 is WSHSY and CDR2 is SAAADI. This CDR3 spans 16 amino acids. With V trimmed by 6 bases and J by 0 bases, 8 bases remained unmatched. Written as DNA, the CDR3 is TGCGCCAGCAGGGAAGGGGACAGGGTAATGAACACTGAAGCTTTCTTT. The encoded protein is CASREGDRVMNTEAFF.

CDR3 in DNA: TGTGCCAGCAGCTTACCGGGACCGACCCACAAAAACATTCAGTACTTC. Protein product: CASSLPGPTHKNIQYF. The chain combines TRBV7-2 with TRBJ2-4; TRBD1 or TRBD2 may be the D gene (5 bases each). The CDR3 has 16 residues. Germline loops: CDR1 SGHTA, CDR2 FQGNSA. Trimming left V 2 bases short and J 3 bases short, with 14 bases between.

Concerning this clone itself: Other nucleotide sequences in the sample specify the same CDR3. The genes are TRBV9 and TRBJ2-3; 10 positions agree with TRBD2. V shed 2 bases and J 4 bases; nucleotides not matched to a gene: 4. This CDR3 is 15 amino acids long. Germline CDR1 reads SGDLS; CDR2 reads YYNGEE. The CDR3 DNA is TGTGCCAGCAGCGTGAGCGGGAGGGCGGCAGATACGCAGTATTTT. It translates to CASSVSGRAADTQYF.

In this sample, this clone turned up a few times. The genes are TRBV21-1 and TRBJ1-1. TRBV21-1 is annotated as a pseudogene. The CDR3 totals 12 residues. For the CDR3, the DNA is TGTGCCAGCACCACTCATGATACTGAAGCTTTCTTT. It is translated as CASTTHDTEAFF.

CDR3 amino acids: CATSGTLSSYEQYF. The CDR3, as DNA: TGTGCCACCTCCGGGACCCTCAGCTCCTACGAGCAGTACTTC. The genes are TRBV5-4 and TRBJ2-7; either TRBD1 or TRBD2 may fit D (5 bases each). The CDR3 is 14 amino acids. The germline V and J ends were trimmed by 9 bases and 0 bases, with 16 bases remaining between them. Germline CDR1 reads SGHNT; CDR2 reads YYREEE (reference sequence).

The chain recombines TRBV27 with TRBJ1-1; D gene ambiguous. The length of the CDR3 is 16 residues. V was cut by 2 bases and J by 0 bases, with 13 bases left in between. The germline V gene encodes CDR1 MNHEY and CDR2 SMNVEV (reference sequence). The CDR3 region has the DNA TGTGCCAGCAGTTTAGTCGCAGGACTTATGAACACTGAAGCTTTCTTT. This codes for CASSLVAGLMNTEAFF.